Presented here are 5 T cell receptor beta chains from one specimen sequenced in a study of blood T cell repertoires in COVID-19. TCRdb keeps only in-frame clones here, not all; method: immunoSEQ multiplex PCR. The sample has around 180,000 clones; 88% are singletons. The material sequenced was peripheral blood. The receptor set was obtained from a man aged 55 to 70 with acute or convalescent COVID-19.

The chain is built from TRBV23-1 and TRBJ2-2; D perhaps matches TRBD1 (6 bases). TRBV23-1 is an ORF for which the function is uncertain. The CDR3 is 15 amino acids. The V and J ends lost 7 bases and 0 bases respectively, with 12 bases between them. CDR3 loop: CASTGTHANTGELFF. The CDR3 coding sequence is TGCGCCAGCACCGGGACACACGCGAACACCGGGGAGCTGTTTTTT.

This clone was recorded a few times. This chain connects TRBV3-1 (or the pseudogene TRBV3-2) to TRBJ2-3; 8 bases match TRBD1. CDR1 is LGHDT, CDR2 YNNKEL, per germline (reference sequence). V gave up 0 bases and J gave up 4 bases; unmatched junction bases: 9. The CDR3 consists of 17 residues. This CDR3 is CASSQDNGQGTADTQYF. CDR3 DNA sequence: TGTGCCAGCAGCCAAGATAACGGACAGGGTACCGCAGATACGCAGTATTTT.

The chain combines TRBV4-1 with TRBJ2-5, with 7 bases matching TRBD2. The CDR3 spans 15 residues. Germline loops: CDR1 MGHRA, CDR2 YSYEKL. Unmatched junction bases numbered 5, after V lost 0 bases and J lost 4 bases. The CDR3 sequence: CASSQDGGSSETQYF. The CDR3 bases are TGCGCCAGCAGCCAAGATGGCGGGAGTTCAGAGACCCAGTACTTC.

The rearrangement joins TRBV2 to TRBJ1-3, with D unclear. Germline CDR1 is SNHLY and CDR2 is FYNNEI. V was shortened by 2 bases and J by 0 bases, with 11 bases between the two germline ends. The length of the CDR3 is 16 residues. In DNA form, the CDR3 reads TGTGCCAGCAGTGAACAGCGGCAACCCTCTGGAAACACCATATATTTT. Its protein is CASSEQRQPSGNTIYF. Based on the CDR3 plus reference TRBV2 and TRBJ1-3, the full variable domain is EPEVTQTPSHQVTQMGQEVILRCVPISNHLYFYWYRQILGQKVEFLVSFYNNEISEKSEIFDDQFSVERPDGSNFTLKIRSTKLEDSAMYFCASSEQRQPSGNTIYFGEGSWLTVV.

CDR3 sequence: CASTVGLAVSTDTQYF. CDR3 nucleotides: TGCGCCAGCACCGTGGGACTAGCGGTTAGCACAGATACGCAGTATTTT. The J gene is TRBJ2-3, the V gene TRBV5-1; TRBD2 aligns across 11 bases. V trimming: 6 bases; J trimming: 0 bases; junction bases outside the gene matches: 6. Germline values: CDR1 SGHRS, CDR2 YFSETQ. The CDR3 is 16 residues long.